This T cell receptor (beta chain) was documented in a study of blood T cell repertoires in COVID-19 (dated by TCRdb to 2019 to 2021). With regard to the full study: The collaborator samples originated in the United States, Italy and Spain and spanned the acute and convalescent phases of COVID-19. The material from the prospective study consisted of cDNA or gDNA derived from T cells, B-cell-depleted T cells, or PBMCs. Subjects who had been exposed to COVID-19, were actively infected with it, or had recovered from it provided the deeply sampled blood TCRbeta repertoires that made up the dataset. The repertoires were released in a freely available public database meant as a resource for research on the immune response to SARS-CoV-2. The samples were drawn from two sources: the first 160 participants of the ongoing ImmuneRACE study, and approximately 1,300 subjects contributed by 6 global collaborators. Sample metadata almost always included a de-identified subject ID, COVID-19 status, age in years and sex. Where HLA class I and class II types were available, the types were taken from metadata supplied by the sample provider, not from assay-based typing.

The immunoSEQ Assay, a bias-controlled multiplex PCR, was used to amplify TCRbeta CDR3 regions from genomic DNA. Per the source publication's procedure: The number of nucleated cells in each sample was estimated by amplification of reference gene primers within the assay. To quantify the absolute abundance of each unique TCRbeta CDR3 rearrangement, sequence reads were collapsed and filtered. For each sample, productive Simpson clonality was calculated as the square root of Simpson's diversity index across productive rearrangements. TCRdb holds this immuneACCESS table with in-frame rearrangements only. Some clones are missing; in checked studies, unresolved V genes explain under half, and the rest has no known cause. The DNA gave D and trimming, while V, J and clone size come from that table. Within this sample are 350,000 or so clones, with almost 90% of them counted one time only. The ten largest make up 1% of the sample.

Study-wide conclusions, independent of this receptor: The quantity of clinical and demographic metadata differed by source and by participant and was supplied without curation.

The CDR3 runs 17 residues from the cysteine to the phenylalanine. Only the CDR3 part of the read is kept: 51 bases, read in frame from the first base. The CDR1 and CDR2 encoded by the germline V gene are SGHDN and FVKESK. From V the trimming removes 5 bases and from J it removes 2 bases, while the gene matches leave 14 bases of the junction unaccounted for. In the case of this clone: Its antigen remains unidentified. No quality values exist for individual bases; no much larger clone is one base distant.

Participants in the prospective study were aged roughly 18 to 100 years, lived in about two dozen United States geographic areas, and enrolled through a virtual design. In the prospective study, cohorts were assigned on the basis of participant-reported clinical history obtained from a screening survey and a study questionnaire. Exposed participants were defined as having been in contact with someone with a PCR-confirmed or clinician-diagnosed COVID-19 case within 2 weeks of study entry. In the prospective study, mobile phlebotomists collected whole blood, serum and a nasopharyngeal or oropharyngeal swab from each participant. Prospective study participants could optionally give additional blood draws and questionnaires over an approximately 2-month period. Before DNA extraction, blood samples from the prospective study were shipped at room temperature or frozen.

This chain is built from TRBV14 and TRBJ1-2, and 7 bases in between align with TRBD1. Specimen: PBMCs or T cells enriched from blood (not recorded which). This TCR was sampled from a woman between 25 and 40 years old who had been exposed to COVID-19. The bases are TGTGCCAGCAGCTCTCCTACAGGGGAGCCCTTCAACTATGGCTACACCTTC. Its protein product is CASSSPTGEPFNYGYTF.